The 29 T cell receptor beta chains below all came from one sample that was sequenced in a study of cytomegalovirus exposure and HLA in healthy donors. In the PCR, 60 Vbeta and 13 Jbeta primers were used. TCRdb's table, derived via immunoSEQ multiplex PCR, lists solely in-frame clones and lacks some. The table has about 160,000 clones, 75% to 85% seen once; the top ten hold around 5%. The source material was PBMCs. These receptors originate from a man aged 25-45 years in good health and CMV-seronegative.

This clone showed up just a few times. The chain joins TRBV5-6 to TRBJ2-4; TRBD2 aligns across 8 bases. Looked up from germline, CDR1 is SGHDT and CDR2 is YYEEEE. This CDR3 is 13 amino acids long. The V and J ends lost 3 bases and 9 bases, in that order; junction bases with no gene match: 5. CDR3 DNA sequence: TGTGCCAGCAGCTCCCGGGGGGGGGTCATTCAGTACTTC. This encodes CASSSRGGVIQYF.

The chain has TRBV9 and TRBJ2-7; the match to TRBD1 covers 8 bases. The V gene end was trimmed by 0 bases and the J gene end by 6 bases; junction bases not matched to a gene: 8. The CDR3 covers 15 residues. Germline lookup yields CDR1 SGDLS and CDR2 YYNGEE. The CDR3 loop reads CASSVEVTGVPEQYF. CDR3 bases: TGTGCCAGCAGCGTAGAGGTGACAGGGGTTCCCGAGCAGTACTTC.

This clone was detected a few times. This chain links TRBV7-9 with TRBJ1-1, with 8 positions matching TRBD1. The CDR3 consists of 15 residues. J was trimmed by 0 bases and V by 2 bases; bases with no gene match: 2. Germline CDR1 reads SEHNR; CDR2 reads FQNEAQ (reference sequence). The CDR3 DNA reads as TGTGCCAGCAGCTTATCGGGACAGGTGAACACTGAAGCTTTCTTT. Protein product: CASSLSGQVNTEAFF.

The chain links TRBV5-1 to TRBJ2-3, with TRBD2 identical over 8 bases. This CDR3 is 15 amino acids long. Looked up from germline, CDR1 is SGHRS and CDR2 is YFSETQ. Trimming removed 0 bases from V and 3 bases from J; junction bases left unmatched: 3. The CDR3, as DNA: TGCGCCAGCAGCTTGGCCGGGACTAGGACAGATACGCAGTATTTT. Translation gives CASSLAGTRTDTQYF.

This clone occurred once. This chain joins TRBV7-8 and TRBJ2-7, with a weak D call TRBD1 (5 bases). Germline V CDR1 and CDR2: SGHVS, FQNEAQ. The CDR3 has 14 amino acids. Trimming pared 5 bases from V and 3 bases from J, leaving 14 bases between. CDR3 nucleotide sequence: TGTGCCAGCAGCCGTAGTGGGGCTTACTACGAGCAGTACTTC. Residues: CASSRSGAYYEQYF.

As concerns this clone: Other DNA sequences of this sample code for an identical CDR3. The CDR3, as DNA: TGTGCCAGCAGCGTAGGCAGTAACACTGAAGCTTTCTTT. It yields the protein CASSVGSNTEAFF. This rearrangement joins TRBV9 to TRBJ1-1; D call uncertain. Germline V lookup: CDR1 SGDLS, CDR2 YYNGEE. Trimming shortened V by 0 bases and J by 2 bases, and 5 bases separated the two germline ends. The CDR3 runs 13 residues.

The V gene is TRBV19, the J gene TRBJ1-1, with D possibly matching TRBD1 (6 bases). The CDR3 has 14 amino acids. Germline loops: CDR1 LNHDA, CDR2 SQIVND (reference sequence). The germline V and J ends were trimmed by 6 bases and 1 base, with 12 bases remaining between them. The CDR3 region has the DNA TGTGCCAGTAGCGCGGACAGCCAGAACACTGAAGCTTTCTTT. Protein product: CASSADSQNTEAFF.

The J gene is TRBJ1-2, the V gene TRBV29-1; 7 bases are shared with TRBD1. The germline gives CDR1 SQVTM, CDR2 ANQGSEA. The CDR3 has 14 amino acids. V was clipped by 5 bases and J by 8 bases; unmatched bases: 14. The CDR3 DNA sequence: TGCAGCGTTCCTGTAAGCCAGGGGGGAAAGGGCTACACCTTC. Encoded protein: CSVPVSQGGKGYTF.

The V and J genes are TRBV19 and TRBJ1-6, with 8 positions matching TRBD1. The V gene end was trimmed by 4 bases and the J gene end by 0 bases; junction bases not matched to a gene: 2. Germline assignment: CDR1 LNHDA and CDR2 SQIVND (reference sequence). The CDR3 runs 16 residues. The CDR3 sequence is CASSRQGSSYNSPLHF. The CDR3 DNA reads as TGTGCCAGTAGTAGACAGGGGAGCTCCTATAATTCACCCCTCCACTTT.

The V gene is TRBV27, the J gene TRBJ2-1, with a weak D call TRBD2 (5 bases). Trimming took 5 bases from V and 6 from J, leaving 17 bases between them. The CDR3 is made up of 15 amino acids. Looked up from germline, CDR1 is MNHEY and CDR2 is SMNVEV (reference sequence). For the CDR3, the DNA is TGTGCCAGCAGTACCCGACTAAGGGTTGGCAATGAGCAGTTCTTC. It translates to CASSTRLRVGNEQFF.

The CDR3 coding sequence is TGTGCCAGCAGCGCCTCCCCACTAGCGGGCCAAGAGACCCAGTACTTC. Its translation is CASSASPLAGQETQYF. This sequence joins TRBV9 and TRBJ2-5; 9 bases agree with TRBD2. The length of the CDR3 is 16 residues. V shed 3 bases, J shed 1 base, and the junction held 7 bases outside the gene matches. The germline CDR1 and CDR2 sequences are SGDLS and YYNGEE.

The table lists this clone with a count of one. Other DNA variants within this sample encode the same CDR3. The rearrangement links TRBV6-5 to TRBJ2-7; D is uncertain. CDR3 length: 12 residues. CDR1 is MNHEY and CDR2 is SVGAGI in the germline V gene. Between the trimmed V and J ends, which lost 6 bases and 2 bases, there was a span of 8 bases. The CDR3 protein is CASSRGPYEQYF. For the CDR3, the DNA is TGTGCCAGCAGCCGTGGCCCCTACGAGCAGTACTTC.

This sequence joins TRBV4-1 and TRBJ1-2, with 9 bases matching TRBD1. CDR1 is MGHRA and CDR2 is YSYEKL in the germline V gene. With 3 bases clipped from V and 13 bases from J, the junction kept 12 bases outside the gene matches. The CDR3 has 14 amino acids. CDR3 amino acids: CASSHGQGLRTGTF. As DNA, the CDR3 is TGCGCCAGCAGCCACGGACAGGGGCTAAGAACGGGCACCTTC.

The chain recombines TRBV27 with TRBJ2-5; no reliable D call. Germline CDR1 and CDR2: MNHEY and SMNVEV (reference sequence). The CDR3 runs 12 residues. The germline V and J ends were trimmed by 6 bases and 0 bases, with 5 bases remaining between them. The CDR3 DNA reads as TGTGCCAGCAGACAAAACCAAGAGACCCAGTACTTC. This sequence encodes CASRQNQETQYF.

The genes are TRBV27 and TRBJ1-5; D may be TRBD1 (5 bases). The germline CDR1 and CDR2 sequences are MNHEY and SMNVEV (reference sequence). The CDR3 length is 14 residues. Trimming left V 2 bases short and J 4 bases short, with 9 bases between. As DNA, the CDR3 is TGTGCCAGCAGTTTAAGGGGAGGAAATCAGCCCCAGCATTTT. Its translation: CASSLRGGNQPQHF.

This clone appeared once. The chain uses TRBV28 and TRBJ2-7; TRBD1 aligns across 8 bases. The CDR3 has 16 residues. Germline CDR1 and CDR2: MDHEN and SYDVKM. Trimming cost V 3 bases and J 0 bases; bases outside gene matches: 7. CDR3 sequence (DNA): TGTGCCAGCAGTTTCCAGGACAGGGTGAGCTCCTACGAGCAGTACTTC. Amino acids: CASSFQDRVSSYEQYF.

The chain carries TRBV5-4 and TRBJ1-5, with 9 bases identical to TRBD1. The CDR3 contains 15 residues. Germline loops: CDR1 SGHNT, CDR2 YYREEE (reference sequence). Losses at the gene ends were 1 base for V and 1 base for J; bases not matched to a gene: 0. The CDR3 region has the DNA TGTGCCAGCAGCTTGACAGGGGGCAGCAATCAGCCCCAGCATTTT. As protein: CASSLTGGSNQPQHF.

This clone was counted between two and nine times. This rearrangement joins TRBV6-1 to TRBJ2-2; 9 bases map to TRBD1. Germline trimming cut 5 bases from V and 6 bases from J; bases unmatched to any gene: 7. The CDR3 length is 15 residues. CDR1 is MNHNS, CDR2 SASEGT, per germline. The CDR3 here is CASSRTGDLAGELFF. The CDR3 DNA reads TGTGCCAGCAGTAGGACAGGGGACTTAGCCGGGGAGCTGTTTTTT.

This clone was recorded a few times. This sequence joins TRBV9 and TRBJ1-1; D gene uncertain. Germline CDR1 and CDR2: SGDLS and YYNGEE. V was clipped by 4 bases and J by 1 base, with 8 bases between them. This CDR3 contains 13 residues. CDR3 coding DNA: TGTGCCAGCAGCCTCCCAGAGAACACTGAAGCTTTCTTT. The encoded protein is CASSLPENTEAFF.

CDR3 protein: CASSLGTGFGTGELFF. CDR3 nucleotide sequence: TGCGCCAGCAGCTTGGGGACAGGGTTTGGAACCGGGGAGCTGTTTTTT. The chain recombines TRBV5-1 with TRBJ2-2; 8 nucleotides match TRBD1. The CDR3 loop spans 16 amino acids. The germline V gene has CDR1 SGHRS and CDR2 YFSETQ. J lost 5 bases, V lost 0 bases, and 6 bases had no gene match.

In its sample, this clone was seen a few times. The chain uses TRBV6-1 and TRBJ2-5; D perhaps matches TRBD2 (6 bases). The last part of the DNA fits TRBJ2-7 better; the J call may be wrong. The V gene's germline CDR1 is MNHNS and CDR2 SASEGT. The length of the CDR3 is 13 residues. The DNA for the CDR3 is TGTGCCAGCACCTTTAGGAGGGGTAGCGAGCAGTACTTC. It yields the protein CASTFRRGSEQYF.

The V call is TRBV11-2, the J call TRBJ2-5, with D perhaps matching TRBD1 (6 bases). The CDR3 is made up of 14 amino acids. Trimming stripped 3 bases from V and 0 bases from J, with 8 bases between. Per the germline V gene, CDR1 is SGHAT and CDR2 is FQNNGV. The CDR3 reads CASSFWTDQETQYF. In nucleotides, the CDR3 is TGTGCCAGCAGCTTCTGGACAGACCAAGAGACCCAGTACTTC.

This clone was seen a single time. The chain couples TRBV7-9 to TRBJ2-7; 8 nucleotides match TRBD2. Germline assignment: CDR1 SEHNR and CDR2 FQNEAQ (reference sequence). V shed 7 bases and J 2 bases; nucleotides not matched to a gene: 4. This CDR3 is 13 amino acids long. CDR3 amino acids: CASNAGGPYEQYF. For the CDR3, the DNA is TGTGCCAGCAATGCGGGGGGCCCCTACGAGCAGTACTTC.

The chain links TRBV18 to TRBJ2-6, with 8 bases lining up with TRBD2. The CDR3 totals 19 residues. Germline V CDR1 and CDR2: KGHSH, LQKENI. Unmatched junction bases numbered 13, after V lost 6 bases and J lost 0 bases. The CDR3 coding sequence is TGTGCCAGCTCGAGCAGACAGTCTAGCGGGTACTCTGGGGCCAACGTCCTGACTTTC. Its protein is CASSSRQSSGYSGANVLTF. The full variable domain, in which reference TRBV18 and TRBJ2-6 provide the parts outside the CDR3, is NAGVMQNPRHLVRRRGQEARLRCSPMKGHSHVYWYRQLPEEGLKFMVYLQKENIIDESGMPKERFSAEFPKEGPSILRIQQVVRGDSAAYFCASSSRQSSGYSGANVLTFGAGSRLTVL.

The chain recombines TRBV28 with TRBJ2-6; 7 positions agree with TRBD1. V shed 8 bases, J shed 3 bases, and the junction held 28 bases outside the gene matches. The length of the CDR3 is 22 residues. Germline lookup yields CDR1 MDHEN and CDR2 SYDVKM. The CDR3 loop reads CASCRSTGLLDTVVYGANVLTF. The CDR3, as DNA: TGTGCCAGCTGTAGGTCGACAGGGCTATTAGATACCGTTGTTTATGGGGCCAACGTCCTGACTTTC.

V and J are TRBV28 and TRBJ2-7; a weak D match, TRBD2 (5 bases). The germline V gene encodes CDR1 MDHEN and CDR2 SYDVKM. Trimming took 2 bases from V and 6 from J, leaving 11 bases between them. The length of the CDR3 is 13 residues. The CDR3 here is CASSLLAGPEQYF. CDR3 coding DNA: TGTGCCAGCAGTTTACTAGCAGGCCCCGAGCAGTACTTC.

This chain connects TRBV2 to TRBJ2-1; 10 nucleotides match TRBD1. Trimming took 5 bases from V and 3 from J; bases not matched to a gene: 19. This CDR3 is 20 amino acids long. CDR1 SNHLY and CDR2 FYNNEI come from the germline V gene. DNA of the CDR3: TGTGCCAGCAGTTCCCGGGACAGGGGCCAAGCCGTTCTTGTCTACAATGAGCAGTTCTTC. It is translated as CASSSRDRGQAVLVYNEQFF.

The chain has TRBV9 and TRBJ1-4, with D perhaps matching TRBD1 (6 bases). V was clipped by 3 bases and J by 8 bases, with 14 bases between them. The V gene's germline CDR1 is SGDLS and CDR2 YYNGEE. CDR3 length: 14 residues. CDR3 DNA sequence: TGTGCCAGCAGCGGGGGACAATTTGGGGAAAAACTGTTTTTT. Amino acid sequence: CASSGGQFGEKLFF.

This chain connects TRBV7-9 to TRBJ2-1, with D tentatively TRBD2 (6 bases). Germline V gene lookup returns CDR1 SEHNR and CDR2 FQNEAQ (reference sequence). Trimming took off 3 bases at V and 6 bases at J, with 12 bases between the two ends. CDR3 size: 14 residues. The CDR3 is CASSLALAVNEQFF. DNA of the CDR3: TGTGCCAGCAGCTTGGCACTAGCTGTCAATGAGCAGTTCTTC.